The TCR beta chain described here comes from a study of Ad26.COV2.S vaccination and SARS-CoV-2 variants. Study-wide context: The Ad26.COV2.S arm of the COV1001 trial was where the donor was placed. Once or twice, 56 days apart, Ad26.COV2.S was delivered intramuscularly.

Profiled with immunoSEQ multiplex PCR; TCRdb holds only in-frame clones, not every one. Seen here are about 330,000 clones, under 90% observed once, and the top ten hold over 5%. The treatment denotes: around 19 received Ad26.COV2.S at low or high dose, single or two shots; roughly 5 received placebo; per-sample allocation not given. The study sampled participants on day 63 after the first vaccine or placebo injection. An 18-55-year-old adult in Boston served as donor. Ad26.COV2.S expressed prefusion-stabilized spike from the original Wuhan strain. Germline-derived CDR1 and CDR2 are MNHEY and SMNVEV (reference sequence). Trimming took off 6 bases at V and 0 bases at J, with 8 bases between the two ends. This CDR3 contains 13 residues.

The genes are TRBV27 and TRBJ1-2; no clear D. This TCR came from a person aged 18-60 years who received the Ad26.COV2.S COVID-19 vaccine or a placebo. The input for sequencing was peripheral blood, taken in a trial of Ad26.COV2.S vaccine versus placebo. CDR3 DNA sequence: TGTGCCAGCAGCCTAATGGCTAACTATGGCTACACCTTC. It translates to CASSLMANYGYTF.